These T cell receptor beta chains were read from a single sample in a study. TCRdb analysed the 5' RACE reads with MiXCR anew, one entry per CDR3 protein. The table records approximately 6,200 distinct CDR3 sequences, under 35% of them present only once. Sequenced sample: memory CD4+ T cells sorted from a lymph node. All receptors come from a female donor with breast cancer. Both conserved end residues are part of each CDR3. Fields, in order: J gene, D gene, clone size, V gene, CDR3 protein, CDR3 DNA. A D gene is named only where the DNA matches it firmly. Expanded clones get a size class; other rows say once, few or many, or leave the size out.

TRBJ1-1 | - | - | TRBV10-3 | CATGAVGNTEAFF | TGTGCCACAGGGGCGGTGGGAAACACTGAAGCTTTCTTT
TRBJ2-3 | TRBD1 | - | TRBV15 | CATSVQDRAKDTQYF | TGTGCCACCAGCGTACAAGACAGGGCTAAAGATACGCAGTATTTT
TRBJ2-5 | - | large | TRBV5-1 | CASSFFSEVSETQYF | TGCGCCAGCAGCTTTTTTTCAGAGGTTTCAGAGACCCAGTACTTC
TRBJ1-3 | - | medium-sized | TRBV4-1 | CASSTVRWTVRSGNTIYF | TGCGCCAGCAGCACGGTCCGGTGGACAGTACGCTCTGGAAACACCATATATTTT
TRBJ2-1 | - | large | TRBV5-1 | CASSLGSSYNEQFF | TGCGCCAGCAGCTTAGGGAGCTCCTACAATGAGCAGTTCTTC
TRBJ2-2 | - | medium-sized | TRBV18 | CASSPGVPANTGELFF | TGTGCCAGCTCACCAGGGGTCCCGGCGAACACCGGGGAGCTGTTTTTT
TRBJ2-2 | - | many | TRBV6-2/TRBV6-3 | CASSQRDWKNTGELFF | TGTGCCAGCAGTCAAAGGGACTGGAAGAACACCGGGGAGCTGTTTTTT
TRBJ2-7 | - | - | TRBV29-1 | CSVGPRRDELYF | TGCAGCGTTGGACCGCGGCGGGACGAGCTGTACTTC
TRBJ2-3 | TRBD2 | medium-sized | TRBV20-1 | CSAPAGLAGYSTDTQYF | TGCAGTGCTCCCGCGGGACTAGCGGGATATAGCACAGATACGCAGTATTTT
TRBJ2-1 | - | - | TRBV7-9 | CASSPGLAGTQQFF | TGTGCCAGCAGCCCGGGGTTGGCGGGGACCCAGCAGTTCTTC
TRBJ2-2 | - | many | TRBV4-1 | CASSQAEGIPGELFF | TGCGCCAGCAGCCAAGCTGAGGGGATCCCCGGGGAGCTGTTTTTT
TRBJ2-2 | TRBD2 | - | TRBV19 | CASRAGAVNTGELFF | TGTGCCAGTCGAGCGGGAGCTGTTAACACCGGGGAGCTGTTTTTT
TRBJ2-2 | - | many | TRBV7-6 | CASRPTSQTTGELFF | TGTGCCAGCAGACCGACTAGTCAGACCACCGGGGAGCTGTTTTTT
TRBJ2-1 | - | - | TRBV5-1 | CASSAGTHTSYDEQFF | TGCGCCAGCAGCGCGGGGACGCATACTTCCTACGATGAGCAGTTCTTC
TRBJ1-3 | - | - | TRBV12-3/TRBV12-4 | CASSGTSLSEQFFGSGNTIYF | -